One T cell receptor (beta chain) is described in this entry. Its matching antigen is unknown. The germline V gene encodes CDR1 MDHEN and CDR2 SYDVKM. V shed 6 bases and J 12 bases; nucleotides not matched to a gene: 19. This CDR3 spans 15 amino acids. This entry comes from a study of T cell responses to AZD1222 COVID-19 vaccine. The data were produced by immunoSEQ multiplex PCR, yet TCRdb's version contains in-frame clones alone and is incomplete. The sample consists of under 150,000 clones, around 88% of them appearing once. Study conclusions and caveats: Two doses of AZD1222 preceded a rise in Spike-specific TCR breadth and depth. Spike as a whole was targeted by vaccine-associated CD4 TCRs, dominant at 160-218 and 743-854. Only a handful of AZD1222 recipients were seropositive at baseline.

The sequencing used peripheral blood, collected 28 days after the second AZD1222 dose. The source is an adult who received the AZD1222 COVID-19 vaccine. The chain joins TRBV28 to TRBJ1-2, with 7 bases fitting TRBD1. The CDR3 sequence: CASSPPTILDRVHTF. DNA of the CDR3: TGTGCCAGCAGCCCTCCTACAATACTCGACAGGGTTCACACCTTC.